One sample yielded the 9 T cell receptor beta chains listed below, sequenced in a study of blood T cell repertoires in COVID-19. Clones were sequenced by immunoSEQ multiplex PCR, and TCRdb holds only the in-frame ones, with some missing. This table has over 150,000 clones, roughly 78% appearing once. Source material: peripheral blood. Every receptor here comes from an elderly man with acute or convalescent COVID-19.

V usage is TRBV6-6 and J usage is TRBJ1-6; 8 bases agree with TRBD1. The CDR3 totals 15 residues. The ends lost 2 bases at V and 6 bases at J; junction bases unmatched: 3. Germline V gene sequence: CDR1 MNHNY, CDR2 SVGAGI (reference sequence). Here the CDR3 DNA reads TGTGCCAGCAGTTACCGGGACAGGTCTAATTCACCCCTCCACTTT. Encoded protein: CASSYRDRSNSPLHF.

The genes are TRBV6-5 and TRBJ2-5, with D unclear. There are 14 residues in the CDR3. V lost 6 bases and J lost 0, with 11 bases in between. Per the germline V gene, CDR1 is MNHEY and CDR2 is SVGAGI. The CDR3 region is CASSGRYNQETQYF. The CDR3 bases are TGTGCCAGCAGCGGCAGGTACAACCAAGAGACCCAGTACTTC.

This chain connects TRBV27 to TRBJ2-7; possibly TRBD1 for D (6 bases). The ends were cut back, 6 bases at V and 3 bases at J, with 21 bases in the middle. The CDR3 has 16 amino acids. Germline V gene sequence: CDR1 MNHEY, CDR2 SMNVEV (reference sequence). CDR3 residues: CASSLSVDSLNYEQYF. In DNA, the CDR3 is TGTGCCAGCAGCCTTTCCGTGGACAGCTTAAACTACGAGCAGTACTTC.

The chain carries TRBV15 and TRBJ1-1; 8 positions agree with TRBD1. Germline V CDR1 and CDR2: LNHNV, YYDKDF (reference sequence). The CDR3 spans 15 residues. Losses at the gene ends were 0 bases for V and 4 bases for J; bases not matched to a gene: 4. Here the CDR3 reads CATSRDYRGTTEAFF. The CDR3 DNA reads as TGTGCCACCAGCAGAGACTACAGGGGGACCACTGAAGCTTTCTTT.

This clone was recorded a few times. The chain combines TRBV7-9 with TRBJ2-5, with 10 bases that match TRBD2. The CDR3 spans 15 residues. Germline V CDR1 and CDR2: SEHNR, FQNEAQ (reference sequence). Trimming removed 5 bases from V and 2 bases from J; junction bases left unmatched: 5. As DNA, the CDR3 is TGTGCCAGCAGCCTTAGCGGGGGGCCGCAAGAGACCCAGTACTTC. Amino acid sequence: CASSLSGGPQETQYF.

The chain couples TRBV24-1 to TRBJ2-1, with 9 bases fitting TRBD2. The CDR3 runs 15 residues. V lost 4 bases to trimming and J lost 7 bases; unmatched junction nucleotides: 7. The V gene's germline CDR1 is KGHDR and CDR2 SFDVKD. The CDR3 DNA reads TGTGCCACCAGTGACCCAGAGCTAGCGGGGAATGAGCAGTTCTTC. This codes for CATSDPELAGNEQFF.

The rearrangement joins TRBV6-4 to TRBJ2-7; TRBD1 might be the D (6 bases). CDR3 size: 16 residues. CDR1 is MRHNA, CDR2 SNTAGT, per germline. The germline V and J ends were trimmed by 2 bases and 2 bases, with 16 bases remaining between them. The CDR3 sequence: CASSDPWDIGAYEQYF. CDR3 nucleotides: TGTGCCAGCAGTGACCCCTGGGACATAGGAGCCTACGAGCAGTACTTC.

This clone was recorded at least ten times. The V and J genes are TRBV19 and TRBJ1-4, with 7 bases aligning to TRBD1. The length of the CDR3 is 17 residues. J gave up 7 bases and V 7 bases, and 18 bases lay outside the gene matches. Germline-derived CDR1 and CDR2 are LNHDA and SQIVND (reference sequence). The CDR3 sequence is CASTTLTGIVQGEKLFF. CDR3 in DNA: TGTGCCAGTACCACCCTGACAGGGATAGTGCAGGGTGAAAAACTGTTTTTT.

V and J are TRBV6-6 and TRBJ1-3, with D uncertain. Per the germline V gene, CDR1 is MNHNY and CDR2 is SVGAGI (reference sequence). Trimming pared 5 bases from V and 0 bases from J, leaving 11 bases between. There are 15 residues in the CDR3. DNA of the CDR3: TGTGCCAGCAGTGACCGGAGCAACTCTGGAAACACCATATATTTT. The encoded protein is CASSDRSNSGNTIYF.